The 31 T cell receptor beta chains reported below all come from one sample, sequenced in a study of blood T cells in healthy people across ages. A second PCR of roughly 7 to 11 cycles used a sample-barcoded 5' primer and a J-beta primer mix. MiXCR, run by TCRdb on the 5' RACE reads, gives a single entry per CDR3 protein. The profile shows fewer than 2,000,000 distinct CDR3 sequences, roughly 30% of them singletons. Sequencing input: blood. All receptors come from a woman in her 30s in good health.

This clonotype was seen a few times. CDR3 residues: CSARTGRTGTSYEQYF. The CDR3 DNA is TGCAGTGCCCGCACGGGGCGGACAGGGACTTCCTACGAGCAGTACTTC. The chain is built from TRBV20-1 and TRBJ2-7; TRBD1 matches at 8 bases. The CDR3 consists of 16 residues. The trim removed 6 bases at V and 1 base at J, leaving 14 bases unmatched. The germline V gene has CDR1 DFQATT and CDR2 SNEGSKA (reference sequence).

This clonotype came up a few times. The chain's CDR3 is CAWSIRGAIGYTF. Here the CDR3 DNA reads TGTGCCTGGAGTATCCGGGGGGCGATAGGCTACACCTTC. The chain carries TRBV30 and TRBJ1-2; D perhaps matches TRBD1 (6 bases). The V gene's germline CDR1 is GTSNPN and CDR2 SVGIG (reference sequence). V dropped 2 bases and J dropped 8 bases, with 15 bases sitting between them. This CDR3 comprises 13 residues.

The chain links TRBV2 to TRBJ1-2; D is ambiguous. CDR3 size: 12 residues. Germline-derived CDR1 and CDR2 are SNHLY and FYNNEI. V lost 2 bases, J lost 7 bases, and 8 bases lay in between. Here the CDR3 reads CASSESHTGYTF. CDR3 nucleotide sequence: TGTGCCAGCAGTGAATCACATACTGGCTACACCTTC. The complete variable domain, with remaining parts taken from reference TRBV2 and TRBJ1-2, reads EPEVTQTPSHQVTQMGQEVILRCVPISNHLYFYWYRQILGQKVEFLVSFYNNEISEKSEIFDDQFSVERPDGSNFTLKIRSTKLEDSAMYFCASSESHTGYTFGSGTRLTVV.

This clonotype was counted a few times. This chain links TRBV10-3 with TRBJ2-7, with 8 bases aligning to TRBD2. The CDR3 runs to 13 residues. Germline lookup yields CDR1 ENHRY and CDR2 SYGVKD. The trim removed 10 bases at V and 4 bases at J, leaving 9 bases unmatched. CDR3 bases: TGTGCCACCGAGCCCGGGGGGGCTTACGAGCAGTACTTC. Residues: CATEPGGAYEQYF.

This clonotype appeared a few times. V and J are TRBV6-6 and TRBJ2-2; no clear D. The CDR3 covers 14 residues. Germline V gene sequence: CDR1 MNHNY, CDR2 SVGAGI (reference sequence). The V gene lost 0 bases and the J gene lost 3 bases, with 5 bases spanning the gap. CDR3 sequence (DNA): TGTGCCAGCAGTTACTCTCAGGACACCGGGGAGCTGTTTTTT. Protein sequence: CASSYSQDTGELFF.

This clonotype was observed many times. The CDR3 DNA is TGCGCCAGCAGCCTCCACTCCGGACAGGGACAAGAGACCCAGTACTTC. Residues: CASSLHSGQGQETQYF. J is TRBJ2-5 and V is TRBV4-1; TRBD1 matches 8 bases. This CDR3 spans 16 amino acids. The germline CDR1 and CDR2 sequences are MGHRA and YSYEKL. With 4 bases clipped from V and 2 bases from J, the junction kept 9 bases outside the gene matches.

The V and J genes are TRBV25-1 and TRBJ1-1, with a tentative D call TRBD1 (6 bases). Germline assignment: CDR1 MGHDK and CDR2 SYGVNS. The CDR3 has 13 amino acids. Trimming pared 6 bases from V and 6 bases from J, leaving 14 bases between. The CDR3 DNA is TGTGCCAGCAGCAAACAGGGACTCGCTGAAGCTTTCTTT. This gives the protein CASSKQGLAEAFF. The entire variable domain, with the rest obtained from reference TRBV25-1 and TRBJ1-1, is as follows: EADIYQTPRYLVIGTGKKITLECSQTMGHDKMYWYQQDPGMELHLIHYSYGVNSTEKGDLSSESTVSRIRTEHFPLTLESARPSHTSQYLCASSKQGLAEAFFGQGTRLTVV.

This clonotype has more than one count but fewer than ten. The J gene is TRBJ2-1, the V gene TRBV20-1, with D perhaps TRBD1 or TRBD2 (5 bases each). The CDR3 is made up of 14 amino acids. Germline loops: CDR1 DFQATT, CDR2 SNEGSKA (reference sequence). The ends were cut back, 6 bases at V and 10 bases at J, with 22 bases in the middle. CDR3 sequence (DNA): TGCAGTGCCGGCGGAAGTCGGGGCGGAATAGAGCAGTTCTTC. Amino acids: CSAGGSRGGIEQFF.

The rearrangement uses TRBV25-1 and TRBJ1-2, with D uncertain. V lost 8 bases and J lost 4, with 11 bases in between. CDR1 and CDR2 from the germline V gene are MGHDK and SYGVNS. CDR3 length equals 12 residues. The CDR3 sequence: CASQGLGYGYTF. For the CDR3, the DNA is TGTGCCAGCCAAGGGTTAGGCTATGGCTACACCTTC.

With regard to this clonotype: Its ends do not fully match the called genes, so a read error is possible. The chain links TRBV28 to TRBJ2-7, with 7 bases lining up with TRBD1. CDR1 is MDHEN and CDR2 is SYDVKM in the germline V gene. The CDR3 is 11 amino acids. In nucleotides, the CDR3 is TGTGCTAGCAGCTCAACAGGGGCGGCGTACTTC. Its translation: CASSSTGAAYF.

This clonotype was counted only a few times. The rearrangement uses TRBV4-2 and TRBJ2-1; no clear D gene. CDR1 and CDR2 (germline): LGHNA, YNFKEQ. V gave up 0 bases and J gave up 10 bases, with 19 bases separating them. The CDR3 length is 16 residues. The CDR3 bases are TGTGCCAGCAGCCAAGATCACGGCCTCTACTCAGGCGAGCAGTTCTTC. Its protein product is CASSQDHGLYSGEQFF.

The gene calls are TRBV4-1 and TRBJ1-1; D is undetermined. This CDR3 is built from 15 residues. Germline V gives CDR1 MGHRA, CDR2 YSYEKL. V shed 0 bases and J shed 6 bases, with 14 bases lying between them. The CDR3 bases are TGCGCCAGCAGCCAAGAACGACCCGGGCTGGCTGAAGCTTTCTTT. Protein sequence: CASSQERPGLAEAFF.

This clonotype was observed a few times. The CDR3 is CASRGLAGGPNNEQFF. DNA for the CDR3: TGTGCCAGCAGGGGACTAGCGGGGGGGCCGAACAATGAGCAGTTCTTC. The V call is TRBV6-5, the J call TRBJ2-1, with 16 bases matching TRBD2. The J segment lost 5 bases and the V segment lost 6 bases, leaving 4 bases of the junction unmatched. The CDR3 runs to 16 residues. Germline CDR1 is MNHEY and CDR2 is SVGAGI.

The V call is TRBV5-6, the J call TRBJ1-2; D perhaps matches TRBD1 (5 bases). The CDR3 is made up of 15 amino acids. Trimming removed 0 bases at V and 6 bases at J, with 15 bases between. Germline lookup yields CDR1 SGHDT and CDR2 YYEEEE. CDR3 sequence (DNA): TGTGCCAGCAGCTTGGCCTTGACAGCCAACCATGGCTACACCTTC. It encodes CASSLALTANHGYTF.

The gene calls are TRBV10-3 and TRBJ2-7, with D tentatively TRBD1 or TRBD2 (5 bases each). There are 15 residues in the CDR3. With 5 bases removed from V and 5 bases from J, the gap between germline ends came to 19 bases. Germline V gene lookup returns CDR1 ENHRY and CDR2 SYGVKD. The CDR3 DNA is TGTGCCATCAGTCCTGGGGGATCGGTGCGTCACGAGCAGTACTTC. Translation gives CAISPGGSVRHEQYF.

As to this clonotype: Since a much larger clone is just one base distant, this may be a read error. The chain links TRBV6-2 or TRBV6-3 to TRBJ1-2; 8 nucleotides align to TRBD1. The CDR3 sequence is 13 residues long. The junction had 5 bases not matched to a gene; V was cut back by 8 bases and J by 3 bases. Germline lookup yields CDR1 MNHEY and CDR2 SVGEGT. DNA of the CDR3: TGTGCCAGCGGCCCAGGGGGCCACTATGGCTACACCTTC. The encoded protein is CASGPGGHYGYTF.

This clonotype has a handful of counts. V usage is TRBV9 and J usage is TRBJ2-6; 7 bases line up with TRBD1. V shed 0 bases and J 0 bases; nucleotides not matched to a gene: 15. There are 21 residues in the CDR3. Germline V gene sequence: CDR1 SGDLS, CDR2 YYNGEE. In nucleotides, the CDR3 is TGTGCCAGCAGCGTAGTCCCCCTGACAGGGCTCCTCCGCTCTGGGGCCAACGTCCTGACTTTC. Translation gives CASSVVPLTGLLRSGANVLTF.

This clonotype was seen a few times. This chain links TRBV5-1 with TRBJ2-7; tentative D call: TRBD2 (5 bases). Germline CDR1 and CDR2: SGHRS and YFSETQ. CDR3 size: 15 residues. V was pared by 2 bases and J by 2 bases, with 14 bases between. This chain's CDR3 is CASSFGKMGTYEQYF. The CDR3 nucleotides are TGCGCCAGCAGCTTCGGGAAAATGGGGACCTACGAGCAGTACTTC.

This clonotype occurred a few times. The genes are TRBV7-9 and TRBJ1-2; 11 nucleotides match TRBD1. V was clipped by 4 bases and J by 10 bases; unmatched bases: 8. Germline V gives CDR1 SEHNR, CDR2 FQNEAQ (reference sequence). The length of the CDR3 is 14 residues. Written as DNA, the CDR3 is TGTGCCAGCAGCTCCCGAACGGGACAGGGGGACTACACCTTC. Protein product: CASSSRTGQGDYTF. Based on the CDR3 plus reference TRBV7-9 and TRBJ1-2, the full variable domain is DTGVSQNPRHKITKRGQNVTFRCDPISEHNRLYWYRQTLGQGPEFLTYFQNEAQLEKSRLLSDRFSAERPKGSFSTLEIQRTEQGDSAMYLCASSSRTGQGDYTFGSGTRLTVV.

Remarks on this clonotype: It may be a read error: a sequence one base away is much more abundant. The CDR3 is CASSQGGDYRYEQYF. The DNA of the CDR3 is TGTGCCAGCAGCCAAGGGGGGGACTACCGCTACGAGCAGTACTTC. This chain links TRBV4-2 with TRBJ2-7; 7 bases match TRBD2. Germline lookup yields CDR1 LGHNA and CDR2 YNFKEQ. After removal of 1 base from V and 3 bases from J, the junction contained 6 bases not matched to a gene. This CDR3 region has 15 residues.

The chain couples TRBV5-1 to TRBJ2-1, with 8 bases that match TRBD2. Germline CDR1 and CDR2: SGHRS and YFSETQ. The CDR3 totals 15 residues. V was clipped by 4 bases and J by 6 bases; unmatched bases: 9. The CDR3 DNA reads as TGCGCCAGCAGCATAGACCTGGCGGGAGGCAATGAGCAGTTCTTC. It translates to CASSIDLAGGNEQFF.

The chain links TRBV20-1 to TRBJ1-1; D gene ambiguous. V was shortened by 6 bases and J by 1 base, with 18 bases between the two germline ends. CDR1 and CDR2 from the germline V gene are DFQATT and SNEGSKA (reference sequence). This CDR3 comprises 15 residues. The CDR3 DNA reads as TGCAGTGCCCCTCCAGGATTCGCCTCGAACACTGAAGCTTTCTTT. As protein: CSAPPGFASNTEAFF.

The V gene is TRBV21-1, the J gene TRBJ2-6. TRBV21-1 corresponds to a pseudogene. This CDR3 is 19 amino acids long. The CDR3: CASSRALYGMGSGANVLTF. The CDR3 DNA sequence: TGTGCCAGCAGCAGAGCGCTTTATGGCATGGGGTCTGGGGCCAACGTCCTGACTTTC.

The chain recombines TRBV2 with TRBJ2-3; the D gene is possibly TRBD1 (7 bases). This CDR3 contains 15 residues. Germline CDR1 and CDR2: SNHLY and FYNNEI. The V end lost 3 bases, the J end lost 2 bases, and 12 bases lay between the germline ends. CDR3 region: CASSEEGANTDTQYF. The CDR3 DNA is TGTGCCAGCAGTGAGGAGGGGGCGAACACAGATACGCAGTATTTT.

The DNA for the CDR3 is TGTGCCAGCAGCCCGGGGACTAGCGAGAGGTCCTACGAGCAGTACTTC. This translates into CASSPGTSERSYEQYF. V and J are TRBV5-6 and TRBJ2-7, with 10 bases that match TRBD2. CDR3 length equals 16 residues. The V gene's germline CDR1 is SGHDT and CDR2 YYEEEE. With V trimmed by 4 bases and J by 1 base, 8 bases remained unmatched.

This clonotype was found many times. J is TRBJ2-5 and V is TRBV4-2, with TRBD2 as a possible D gene (6 bases). V lost 1 base, J lost 5 bases, and 14 bases lay in between. Looked up from germline, CDR1 is LGHNA and CDR2 is YNFKEQ. CDR3 length equals 15 residues. The CDR3 coding sequence is TGTGCCAGCAGCCAAGTCAGCGGGTCCGGGGAGACCCAGTACTTC. Translation: CASSQVSGSGETQYF.

V usage is TRBV7-3 and J usage is TRBJ2-4; a weak D match, TRBD2 (6 bases). Trimming shortened V by 3 bases and J by 13 bases, and 22 bases separated the two germline ends. Germline values: CDR1 SGHTA, CDR2 FQGTGA. The CDR3 has 15 amino acids. CDR3 bases: TGTGCCAGCAGCTTGGGGGGAGCTCGGGCAGAGGCCCAGTACTTC. This gives the protein CASSLGGARAEAQYF. The full variable domain, completed using reference TRBV7-3 and TRBJ2-4, is GAGVSQTPSNKVTEKGKYVELRCDPISGHTALYWYRQSLGQGPEFLIYFQGTGAADDSGLPNDRFFAVRPEGSVSTLKIQRTERGDSAVYLCASSLGGARAEAQYFGAGTRLSVL.

The table lists this clonotype with a few counts. V and J are TRBV7-9 and TRBJ2-3; TRBD1 is a possible D gene (6 bases). Germline lookup yields CDR1 SEHNR and CDR2 FQNEAQ (reference sequence). Trimming shortened V by 6 bases and J by 3 bases, and 13 bases separated the two germline ends. The CDR3 has 14 amino acids. The CDR3 sequence: CASSYRATTDTQYF. CDR3 nucleotide sequence: TGTGCCAGCAGTTACAGGGCAACTACAGATACGCAGTATTTT. Using reference TRBV7-9 and TRBJ2-3 for the parts outside the CDR3, the full variable domain is DTGVSQNPRHKITKRGQNVTFRCDPISEHNRLYWYRQTLGQGPEFLTYFQNEAQLEKSRLLSDRFSAERPKGSFSTLEIQRTEQGDSAMYLCASSYRATTDTQYFGPGTRLTVL.

The CDR3 sequence is CASSPLSHTNILRYGYTF. The CDR3 nucleotides are TGTGCCAGCAGCCCCCTCTCGCACACTAACATCCTCCGCTATGGCTACACCTTC. The chain couples TRBV9 to TRBJ1-2; D unresolved. This CDR3 contains 18 residues. CDR1 is SGDLS, CDR2 YYNGEE, per germline. Trimming took 4 bases from V and 4 from J, leaving 26 bases between them.

This clonotype was recorded at least ten times. This chain connects TRBV15 to TRBJ2-3, with TRBD2 matching over 8 bases. CDR1 and CDR2 (germline): LNHNV, YYDKDF (reference sequence). The CDR3 contains 15 residues. J lost 4 bases, V lost 5 bases, and 8 bases had no gene match. For the CDR3, the DNA is TGTGCCACCAGCTCACCGGGACTAGGATCAGATACGCAGTATTTT. Its protein is CATSSPGLGSDTQYF.

The CDR3 loop is CASRPDRLDTQYF. The CDR3, as DNA: TGCGCCAGCAGACCGGACAGGTTAGATACGCAGTATTTT. The chain has TRBV5-1 and TRBJ2-3; TRBD1 matches at 7 bases. From germline, CDR1 is SGHRS and CDR2 YFSETQ. This CDR3 is built from 13 residues. V was clipped by 5 bases and J by 5 bases; unmatched bases: 5.